Sequencing of this T cell receptor (beta chain) was carried out in a study of Ad26.COV2.S vaccination and SARS-CoV-2 variants. Study in general: Each vaccinee took Ad26.COV2.S intramuscularly, once or twice 56 days apart.

Profiled with immunoSEQ multiplex PCR; TCRdb holds only in-frame clones, not every one. Of roughly 410,000 clones listed, approximately 83% are singletons. The sample's treatment: 19 received Ad26.COV2.S at low or high dose, single or two shots; a few received placebo; per-sample allocation not given. Repertoires come from day 63 after the first vaccine or placebo injection. An Ad26 vector expressing Wuhan-strain SARS-CoV-2 spike constituted the vaccine. Per germline, CDR1 MNHNS and CDR2 SASEGT. This CDR3 has 12 residues. The V end was cut by 4 bases, the J end by 7 bases, with 8 bases between. This chain connects TRBV6-1 to TRBJ2-1, with no clear D. This sequence originates from a person aged 18 to 59 who received the Ad26.COV2.S COVID-19 vaccine or a placebo. The starting material was peripheral blood, obtained in a trial of Ad26.COV2.S vaccine versus placebo. DNA of the CDR3: TGTGCCAGCAGTGGAGCGCGAAATGAGCAGTTCTTC. Translation: CASSGARNEQFF.